Presented here are 3 T cell receptor beta chains from one specimen sequenced in a study of radiotherapy plus CTLA-4 blockade in lung cancer (dated by TCRdb to between 2017 and 2018). The library was made by the immunoSEQ multiplex PCR assay. Drawn from immuneACCESS, this table holds only the in-frame rearrangements with V and J called that TCRdb kept. Clones are partly lost; checked studies trace under half to an unresolved V gene and leave the rest unexplained. The sample table lists tens of thousands of clones, approximately 80% of them with a count of one. In total, the top ten clones hold around 2.4% of the sample. The input for sequencing was peripheral blood, taken from a patient treated with radiotherapy plus ipilimumab. The receptors come from a human donor with non-small cell lung cancer whose response to radiotherapy plus ipilimumab could not be evaluated.

The rearrangement links TRBV7-8 to TRBJ2-1, with 9 bases that match TRBD2. Germline values: CDR1 SGHVS, CDR2 FQNEAQ. V lost 2 bases to trimming and J lost 6 bases; unmatched junction nucleotides: 11. The CDR3 length is 17 residues. CDR3 in amino acids: CASSLPVAGGPINEQFF. CDR3 coding DNA: TGTGCCAGCAGCTTACCCGTGGCGGGAGGGCCGATCAATGAGCAGTTCTTC. The full variable domain, rest sourced from reference TRBV7-8 and TRBJ2-1, is GAGVSQSPRYKVAKRGQDVALRCDPISGHVSLFWYQQALGQGPEFLTYFQNEAQLDKSGLPSDRFFAERPEGSVSTLKIQRTQQEDSAVYLCASSLPVAGGPINEQFFGPGTRLTVL.

This sequence joins TRBV4-3 and TRBJ1-2, with 9 bases that match TRBD1. Germline CDR1 and CDR2: LGHNA and YSLEER. The CDR3 runs 16 residues. V dropped 0 bases and J dropped 5; count of bases not matched to a gene: 7. The DNA for the CDR3 is TGCGCCAGCAGCCAAGAGAGGCTAGACAGGGGGTATGGCTACACCTTC. Residues: CASSQERLDRGYGYTF.

The chain recombines TRBV6-1 with TRBJ2-3; TRBD2 matches 11 bases. Germline CDR1 is MNHNS and CDR2 is SASEGT. The CDR3 is 16 residues long. J lost 4 bases, V lost 4 bases, and 7 bases had no gene match. This chain's CDR3 is CASSALAGGLPDTQYF. The CDR3 DNA sequence: TGTGCCAGCAGTGCCTTAGCGGGGGGGCTGCCAGATACGCAGTATTTT.